The rows below give T cell receptor beta chains drawn from one sample of a study of shared clonotypes between healthy human individuals. The table came from immunoSEQ multiplex PCR; TCRdb's copy has only in-frame clones and leaves some out. The sample lists around 1.9 million clones, about 92% occurring once. What was sequenced was naive CD8+ T cells from PBMCs. The source of these receptors is a man between 18 and 35 years old in good health. Some clones in this sample may be carry-over from other donors' samples. CDR3s include the opening cysteine and the closing phenylalanine or tryptophan. Fields, in order: J gene, V gene, clone size, D gene, CDR3 protein, CDR3 DNA. D genes are given only for firm matches. The size of a clone is reported for some rows only, either as once, few or many, or as a class for expanded clones.

TRBJ1-2 TRBV11-2 NA NA CASSSQGIYGYTF TGTGCCAGCAGCTCCCAGGGCATTTATGGCTACACCTTC
TRBJ2-7 TRBV19 NA TRBD1 CASSPHRGYEQYF TGTGCCAGTAGTCCGCACAGGGGCTACGAGCAGTACTTC
TRBJ1-1 TRBV9 few NA CASSVDSGGNTEAFF TGTGCCAGCAGCGTAGATAGTGGAGGGAACACTGAAGCTTTCTTT
TRBJ2-2 TRBV6-5 NA NA CASSYSIGVDTGELFF TGTGCCAGCAGTTACTCGATCGGGGTTGACACCGGGGAGCTGTTTTTT
TRBJ1-2 TRBV27 NA TRBD1 CALLTGPTGVYGYTF TGTGCCCTCCTCACGGGGCCGACAGGGGTTTATGGCTACACCTTC
TRBJ1-5 TRBV4-1 few NA CASSPVGGETQPQHF TGCGCCAGCAGCCCTGTGGGCGGGGAGACTCAGCCCCAGCATTTT
TRBJ1-4 TRBV15 NA NA CATSREGAVNEKLFF TGTGCCACCAGCAGAGAGGGGGCGGTTAATGAAAAACTGTTTTTT
TRBJ2-1 TRBV29-1 NA TRBD2 CSVEKLAGGPVEQFF TGCAGCGTTGAGAAACTAGCGGGAGGGCCCGTTGAGCAGTTCTTC
TRBJ2-1 TRBV28 once TRBD2 CAIATFSGERYNEQFF TGTGCCATCGCAACGTTTAGCGGGGAGCGCTACAATGAGCAGTTCTTC
TRBJ2-5 TRBV28 NA NA CASSLMVAGSSWEETQYF TGTGCCAGCAGTTTAATGGTCGCGGGATCAAGCTGGGAAGAGACCCAGTACTTC
TRBJ1-1 TRBV27 NA NA CASSPDFRGFGNTEAFF TGTGCCAGCAGTCCCGACTTTCGAGGGTTCGGGAACACTGAAGCTTTCTTT
TRBJ2-7 TRBV11-2 NA NA CASSLRQIYEQYF TGTGCCAGCAGCTTACGACAGATCTACGAGCAGTACTTC
TRBJ2-2 TRBV28 few NA CASSSGELFF TGTGCCAGCAGTTCCGGGGAGCTGTTTTTT
TRBJ1-2 TRBV27 NA NA CASSFRGGPGYTF TGTGCCAGCAGTTTTAGGGGAGGTCCTGGCTACACCTTC
TRBJ1-5 TRBV6-1 NA NA CASSEGPGGNQPQHF TGTGCCAGCAGTGAAGGGCCAGGTGGCAATCAGCCCCAGCATTTT
TRBJ2-7 TRBV10-3 NA NA CAISGGSGSVHEQYF TGTGCCATCAGTGGGGGTTCGGGTTCGGTCCACGAGCAGTACTTC
TRBJ2-7 TRBV28 NA TRBD2 CASSRLAYEQYF TGTGCCAGCAGTCGACTAGCGTACGAGCAGTACTTC
TRBJ2-1 TRBV7-9 NA TRBD2 CASSLVGREGRGDEQFF TGTGCCAGCAGCTTAGTAGGGCGGGAGGGCCGAGGCGATGAGCAGTTCTTC
TRBJ2-1 TRBV9 NA NA CASSKGRILNNEQFF TGTGCCAGCAGCAAGGGGAGAATTCTCAACAATGAGCAGTTCTTC
TRBJ2-7 TRBV7-9 NA TRBD1 CASSFGQGRNEQYF TGTGCCAGCAGCTTCGGACAGGGGAGGAACGAGCAGTACTTC
TRBJ2-7 TRBV30 NA NA CAWSTRDKGGYEQYF TGTGCCTGGAGTACACGGGACAAGGGGGGCTACGAGCAGTACTTC